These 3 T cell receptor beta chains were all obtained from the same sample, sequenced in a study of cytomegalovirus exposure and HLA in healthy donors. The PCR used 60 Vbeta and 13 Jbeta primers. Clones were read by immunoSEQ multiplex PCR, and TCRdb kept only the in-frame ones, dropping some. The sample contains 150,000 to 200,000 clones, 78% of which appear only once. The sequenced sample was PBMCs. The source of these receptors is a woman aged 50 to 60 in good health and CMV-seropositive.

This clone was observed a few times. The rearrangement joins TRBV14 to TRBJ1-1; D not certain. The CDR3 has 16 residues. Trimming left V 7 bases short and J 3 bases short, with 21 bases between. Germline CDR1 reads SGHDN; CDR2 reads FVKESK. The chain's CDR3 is CASTSLTGKAHTEAFF. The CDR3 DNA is TGTGCCAGCACCTCCTTGACGGGGAAAGCGCACACTGAAGCTTTCTTT.

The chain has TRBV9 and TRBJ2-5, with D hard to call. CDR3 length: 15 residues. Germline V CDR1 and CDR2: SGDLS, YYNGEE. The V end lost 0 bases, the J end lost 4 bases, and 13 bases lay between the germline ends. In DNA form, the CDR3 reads TGTGCCAGCAGCGTAGCGGTAGCCAATGCAGAGACCCAGTACTTC. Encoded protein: CASSVAVANAETQYF.

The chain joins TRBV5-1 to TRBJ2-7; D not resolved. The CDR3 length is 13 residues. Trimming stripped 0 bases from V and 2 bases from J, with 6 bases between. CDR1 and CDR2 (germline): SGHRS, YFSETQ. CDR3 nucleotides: TGCGCCAGCAGCTTGGGAGGCACCTACGAGCAGTACTTC. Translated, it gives CASSLGGTYEQYF.